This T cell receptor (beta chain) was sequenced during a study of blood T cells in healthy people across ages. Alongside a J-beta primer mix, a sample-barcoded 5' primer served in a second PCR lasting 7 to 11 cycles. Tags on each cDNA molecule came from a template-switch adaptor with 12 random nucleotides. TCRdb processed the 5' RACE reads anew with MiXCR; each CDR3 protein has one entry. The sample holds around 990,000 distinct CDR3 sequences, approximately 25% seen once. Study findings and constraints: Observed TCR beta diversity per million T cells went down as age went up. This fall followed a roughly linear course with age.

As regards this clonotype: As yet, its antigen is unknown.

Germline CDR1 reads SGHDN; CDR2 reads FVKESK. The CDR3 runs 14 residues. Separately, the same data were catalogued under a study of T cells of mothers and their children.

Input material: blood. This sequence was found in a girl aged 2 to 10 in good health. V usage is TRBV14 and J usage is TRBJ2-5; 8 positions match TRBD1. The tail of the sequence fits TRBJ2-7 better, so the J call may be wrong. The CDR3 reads CASSPGGAWNEQYF. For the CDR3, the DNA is TGTGCCAGCAGCCCAGGGGGCGCTTGGAACGAGCAGTACTTC.